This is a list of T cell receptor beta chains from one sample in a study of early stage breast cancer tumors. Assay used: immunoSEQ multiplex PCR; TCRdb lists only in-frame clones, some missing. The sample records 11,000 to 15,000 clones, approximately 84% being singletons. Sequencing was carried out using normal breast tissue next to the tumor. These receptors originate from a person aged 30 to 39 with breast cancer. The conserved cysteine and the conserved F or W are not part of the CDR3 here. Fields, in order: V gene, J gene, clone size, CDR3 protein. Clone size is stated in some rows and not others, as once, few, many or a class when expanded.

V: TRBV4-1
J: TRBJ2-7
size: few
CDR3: ASSQYVAGYSEQY

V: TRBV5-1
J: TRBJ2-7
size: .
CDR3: ASSPGLAGDEQY

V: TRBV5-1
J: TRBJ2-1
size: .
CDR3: ASSSPAGEINEQF

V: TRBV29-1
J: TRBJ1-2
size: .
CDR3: SVLPGTGRSGGYT

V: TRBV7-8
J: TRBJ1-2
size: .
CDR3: ASSYGSKDSGGYT

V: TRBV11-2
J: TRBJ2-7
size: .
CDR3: ASTKGGRSYEQY

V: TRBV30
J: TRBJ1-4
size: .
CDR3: AWTRTGGSSGGEKLF

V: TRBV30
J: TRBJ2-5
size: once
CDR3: AWTTSGRAWETQY

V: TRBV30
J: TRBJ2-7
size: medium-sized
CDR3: AWGRDARSYEQY

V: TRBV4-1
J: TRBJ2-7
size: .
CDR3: ASSQDAGVYEQY

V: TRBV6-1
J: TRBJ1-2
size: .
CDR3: ASTPGANYGYT

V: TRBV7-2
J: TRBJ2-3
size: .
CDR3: ASSHRALAGATDTQY

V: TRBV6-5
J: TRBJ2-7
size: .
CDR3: ASSYSGAGTYEQY

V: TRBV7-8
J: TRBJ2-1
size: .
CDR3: ASSAQHTSYNEQF

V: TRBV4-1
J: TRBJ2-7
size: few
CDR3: ASSQATSRYEQY

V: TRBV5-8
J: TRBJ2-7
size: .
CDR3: ASTDRPATVGSYEQY

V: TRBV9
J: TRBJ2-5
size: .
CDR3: ASSRTAYQETQY

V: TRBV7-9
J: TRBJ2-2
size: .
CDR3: ASTPAIAGEDTGELF

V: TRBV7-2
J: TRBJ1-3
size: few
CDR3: ASSLDSGASRSTIY

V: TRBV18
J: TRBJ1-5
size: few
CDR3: ASSPGSNQPQH

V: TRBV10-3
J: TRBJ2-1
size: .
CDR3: AISVLSGRAGNNEQF

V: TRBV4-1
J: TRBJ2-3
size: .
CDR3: ASSQDPRGESDTQY

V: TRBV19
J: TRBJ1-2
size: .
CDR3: ASSIDTVDYGYT

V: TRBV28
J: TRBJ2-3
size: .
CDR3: ASTPWGEGGTDTQY

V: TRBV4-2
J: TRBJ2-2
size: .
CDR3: ASSHADSDTGELF

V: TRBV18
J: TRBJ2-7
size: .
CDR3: ASSPVTGGAEQY

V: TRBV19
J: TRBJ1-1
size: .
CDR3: ASSIGGANTEAF

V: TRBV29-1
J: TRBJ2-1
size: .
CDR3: SVRRLVINEQF

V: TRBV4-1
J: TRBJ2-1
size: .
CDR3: ASTQGLGRDSYNEQF

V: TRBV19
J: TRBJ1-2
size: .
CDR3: ASGSDGYT

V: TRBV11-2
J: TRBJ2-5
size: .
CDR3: ASSPRETQY

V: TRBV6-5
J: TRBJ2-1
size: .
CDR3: ASSYSWQGNEQF

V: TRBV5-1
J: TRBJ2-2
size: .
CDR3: ASSLVSMGTGELF

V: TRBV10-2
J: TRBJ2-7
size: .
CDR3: ASSDLYEQY

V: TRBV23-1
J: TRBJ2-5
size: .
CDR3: ASSHPGTDQETQY

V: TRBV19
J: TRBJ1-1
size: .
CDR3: ASSIDLWAEGGAF

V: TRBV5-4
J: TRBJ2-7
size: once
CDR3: ASSSPRGTGVPYEQY

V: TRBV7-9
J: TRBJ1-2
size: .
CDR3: ASSLDRADGYT

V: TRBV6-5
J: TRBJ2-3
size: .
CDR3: ASSYSNSLSDTQY

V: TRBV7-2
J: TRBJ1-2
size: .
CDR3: ASSFPGLRDYGYT